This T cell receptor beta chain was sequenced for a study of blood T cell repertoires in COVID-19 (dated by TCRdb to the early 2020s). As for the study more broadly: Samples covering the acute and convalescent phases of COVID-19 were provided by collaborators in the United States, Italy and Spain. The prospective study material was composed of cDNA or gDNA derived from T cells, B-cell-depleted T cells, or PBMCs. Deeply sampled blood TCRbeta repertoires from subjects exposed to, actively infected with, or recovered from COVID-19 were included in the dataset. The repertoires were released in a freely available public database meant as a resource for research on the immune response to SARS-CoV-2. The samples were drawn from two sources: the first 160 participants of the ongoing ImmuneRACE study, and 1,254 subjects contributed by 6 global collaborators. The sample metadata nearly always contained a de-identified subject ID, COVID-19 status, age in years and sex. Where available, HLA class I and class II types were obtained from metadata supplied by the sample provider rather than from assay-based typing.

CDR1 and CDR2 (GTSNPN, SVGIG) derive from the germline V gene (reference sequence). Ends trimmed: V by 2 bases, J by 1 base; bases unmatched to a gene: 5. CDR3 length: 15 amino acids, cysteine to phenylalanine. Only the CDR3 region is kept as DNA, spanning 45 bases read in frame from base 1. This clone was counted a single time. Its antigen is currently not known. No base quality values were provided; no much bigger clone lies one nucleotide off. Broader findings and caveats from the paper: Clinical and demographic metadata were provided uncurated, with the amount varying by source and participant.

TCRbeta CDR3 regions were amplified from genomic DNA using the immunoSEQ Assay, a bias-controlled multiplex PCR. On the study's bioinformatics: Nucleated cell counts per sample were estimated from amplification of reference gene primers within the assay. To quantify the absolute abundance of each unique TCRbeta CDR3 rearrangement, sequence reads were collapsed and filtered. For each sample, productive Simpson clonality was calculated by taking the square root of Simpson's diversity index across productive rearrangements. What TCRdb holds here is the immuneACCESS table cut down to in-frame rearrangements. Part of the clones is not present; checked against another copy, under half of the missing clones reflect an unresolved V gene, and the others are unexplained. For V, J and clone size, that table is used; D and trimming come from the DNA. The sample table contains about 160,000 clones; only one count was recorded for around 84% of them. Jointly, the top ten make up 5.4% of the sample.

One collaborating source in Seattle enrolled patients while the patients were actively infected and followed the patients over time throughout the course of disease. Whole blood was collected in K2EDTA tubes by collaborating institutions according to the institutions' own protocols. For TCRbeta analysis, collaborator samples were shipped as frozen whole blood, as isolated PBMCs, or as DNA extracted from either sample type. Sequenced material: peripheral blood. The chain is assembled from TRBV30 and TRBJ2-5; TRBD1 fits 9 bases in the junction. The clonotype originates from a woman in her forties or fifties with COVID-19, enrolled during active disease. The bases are TGTGCCTGGAGTCCGGGACAGGGTTTCCAAGAGACCCAGTACTTC. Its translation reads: CAWSPGQGFQETQYF.